This is a list of T cell receptor beta chains from one sample in a study of blood T cells in healthy people across ages. Each CDR3 protein is one row after TCRdb ran MiXCR on the 5' RACE reads. The sample yields some 780,000 distinct CDR3 sequences, more than 50% seen once. Sequenced input: blood. The receptor set was obtained from a man in his forties in good health. CDR3s include the opening cysteine and the closing phenylalanine or tryptophan. The order of the fields is D gene, V gene, J gene, clone size, CDR3 DNA, CDR3 protein. A D gene is named only where the DNA matches it firmly. Clone sizes are given selectively: once, few, many, or a class where the clone is expanded.

TRBD2,TRBV7-2,TRBJ2-3,-,TGTGCCAGCAGCTTAAATCCGCGGGGGGCCCGTCTGCTATACACAGATACGCAGTATTTT,CASSLNPRGARLLYTDTQYF
-,TRBV27,TRBJ1-5,-,TGTGCCAGCAGTGCGGGACGGAATCTATATAGCAATCAGCCCCAGCATTTT,CASSAGRNLYSNQPQHF
-,TRBV18,TRBJ2-3,-,TGTGCCAGCCCACTACCCGTCACAGATACGCAGTATTTT,CASPLPVTDTQYF
-,TRBV2,TRBJ2-7,-,TGTGCCAGCGGACTAAAAAAAGGGAACTACGAGCAGTACTTC,CASGLKKGNYEQYF
TRBD1,TRBV7-6,TRBJ1-2,-,TGTGCCAGCAGCTTAGTGTCAGGGGGCTATAATGGCTACACCTTC,CASSLVSGGYNGYTF
-,TRBV27,TRBJ2-1,-,TGTGCCAGCACATGGAGGGAGGAGCAGTTCTTC,CASTWREEQFF
-,TRBV24-1,TRBJ2-3,-,TGTGCCACCAGTGATCCTACTCCGGGCGGGGCCAGGGATACGCAGTATTTT,CATSDPTPGGARDTQYF
TRBD2,TRBV20-1,TRBJ2-7,once,TGCAGTGCTGCCAGAGGACTAGCGGGAGTCTGCGAGCAGTACTTC,CSAARGLAGVCEQYF
TRBD1,TRBV9,TRBJ2-6,-,TGTGCCAGCAGCGCGCAGACAGGGGCGGCATCTGGGGCCAACGTCCTGACTTTC,CASSAQTGAASGANVLTF
-,TRBV7-6,TRBJ2-7,few,TGTGCCAGCAGCTTAGCCTACAAGGGCGACGAGCAGTACTTC,CASSLAYKGDEQYF
-,TRBV7-2,TRBJ1-6,-,TGTGCCAGCAGCTCACACGGGGGAGAGAATAATTCACCCCTCCACTTT,CASSSHGGENNSPLHF
TRBD1,TRBV20-1,TRBJ1-5,-,TGCAGTGCTAGATACCGAGACAGGGAAAAACAGCCCCAGCATTTT,CSARYRDREKQPQHF
-,TRBV7-6,TRBJ2-5,-,TGTGCCAGCAGCTCCCTCTCCGACCCACAAGAGACCCAGTACTTC,CASSSLSDPQETQYF
TRBD2,TRBV5-1,TRBJ2-1,-,TGCGCCAGCAGCTCCATAGCGGGAGGGCAGTTCTTC,CASSSIAGGQFF
-,TRBV9,TRBJ1-5,few,TGTGCCAGCAGCGTGGCAGGGGCGCCTAATCAGCCCCAGCATTTT,CASSVAGAPNQPQHF
-,TRBV10-3,TRBJ2-1,-,TGTGCCATCAGCACGGAGGGGGGCTCCTACAATGAGCAGTTCTTC,CAISTEGGSYNEQFF
TRBD2,TRBV20-1,TRBJ2-7,-,TGCAGTGCTGATGGAGGCGGGAGGGCCGGTTACGAGCAGTACTTC,CSADGGGRAGYEQYF
-,TRBV7-2,TRBJ2-5,-,TGTGCCAGCAGCTTAGTTTGGGGGGCCCTCGAGACCCAGTACTTC,CASSLVWGALETQYF
-,TRBV11-2,TRBJ2-5,-,TGTGCCAGCAGCTTGAAACAGGGACGAGAGACCCAGTACTTC,CASSLKQGRETQYF
-,TRBV24-1,TRBJ2-7,-,TGTGCCACCAGCGGGGACGTCGCGTACGAGCAGTACTTC,CATSGDVAYEQYF
-,TRBV6-2/TRBV6-3,TRBJ2-6,-,TGTGCCACTCACTCTTGGTGGGGCTCTGGGGCCAACGTCCTGACTTTC,CATHSWWGSGANVLTF
-,TRBV7-2,TRBJ1-2,-,TGTGCCAGCAGCCCAGGCAGAGCCGCCACAGGGCTCTACACCTTC,CASSPGRAATGLYTF
-,TRBV14,TRBJ2-7,few,TGTGCCAGCAGCCCCGGTGGTTGGTACCACTACGAGCAGTACTTC,CASSPGGWYHYEQYF
-,TRBV29-1,TRBJ1-2,few,TGCAGCGTTGACCCTGGCTACACCTTC,CSVDPGYTF
-,TRBV7-9,TRBJ2-7,-,TGTGCCAGCAGCACCACAGGGCCCGGCTCCTACGAGCAGTACTTC,CASSTTGPGSYEQYF
-,TRBV7-2,TRBJ2-5,-,TGTGCCAGCAGCTTAAGGGGCCCCCGGGGGTATCAAGAGACCCAGTACTTC,CASSLRGPRGYQETQYF
-,TRBV7-8,TRBJ2-4,-,TGTGCCAGCAGCTTAGCGCGTGACTACCGAGACATTCAGTACTTC,CASSLARDYRDIQYF
TRBD2,TRBV28,TRBJ2-2,-,TGTGCCAGCAGCCCTGGGACTAGCGGGAGGAGGACCGGGGAGCTGTTTTTT,CASSPGTSGRRTGELFF
TRBD2,TRBV20-1,TRBJ2-7,-,TGCAGTGCCCGACTAGCGGGAGAGTACGAGCAGTACTTC,CSARLAGEYEQYF
TRBD2,TRBV4-2,TRBJ2-7,-,TGTGCCAGCAGCCAAGTACGTTTAGGTCCTAGCGGGAGCTACGAGCAGTACTTC,CASSQVRLGPSGSYEQYF
TRBD1,TRBV15,TRBJ1-2,once,TGTGCCACCAGCAGAGAGGCGCTAGGCCAGGGGGGAACTAACTATGGCTACACCTTC,CATSREALGQGGTNYGYTF
-,TRBV29-1,TRBJ2-4,-,TGCAGCGTAGCCCCGAGCATTCAGTACTTC,CSVAPSIQYF
-,TRBV5-1,TRBJ2-1,few,TGCGCCAGCAGCTTTAATGGGCAGTCCTACAATGAGCAGTTCTTC,CASSFNGQSYNEQFF
-,TRBV6-2/TRBV6-3,TRBJ2-3,few,TGTGCCAGCAGTTACCTCCAGGGAATGGATACGCAGTATTTT,CASSYLQGMDTQYF
TRBD1,TRBV20-1,TRBJ1-5,-,TGCAGTGCTTTGGGATACAGGGGAGATCAGCCCCAGCATTTT,CSALGYRGDQPQHF
-,TRBV11-2,TRBJ1-4,few,TGTGCCAGCAGCCACCAGGGACTTAATGAAAAACTGTTTTTT,CASSHQGLNEKLFF
TRBD1,TRBV6-1,TRBJ2-7,few,TGTGCCAGCAGTGAAACCGGACAGGGCCGCTACGAGCAGTACTTC,CASSETGQGRYEQYF
TRBD1,TRBV7-3,TRBJ2-7,-,TGTGCCAGCAGCGTAGCGACAGGGGCCGCCGCCCACGAGCAGTACTTC,CASSVATGAAAHEQYF
TRBD1,TRBV29-1,TRBJ2-7,-,TGCAGGCCGCTGATAACAGGGGGGCTTTCCTACGAGCAGTACTTC,CRPLITGGLSYEQYF
-,TRBV20-1,TRBJ2-7,-,TGCAGTGCTAGAGATCCCCGGTCGATTACATCCTACGAGCAGTACTTC,CSARDPRSITSYEQYF